Sequencing of this TCR beta chain was carried out in a study of control samples from healthy donors and cancer patients. Germline CDR1 is DFQATT and CDR2 is SNEGSKA (reference sequence). The CDR3 is made up of 14 amino acids. V was pared by 3 bases and J by 9 bases, with 10 bases of the junction left unmatched. In its sample, this clone was seen once. The repertoire was sequenced with immunoSEQ multiplex PCR; TCRdb's copy has only in-frame clones and lacks some. The sample consists of some 120,000 clones, approximately 93% of them appearing once. The chain joins TRBV20-1 to TRBJ2-1; 8 bases fit TRBD1. This TCR derives from a man in his thirties or forties in good health. Material: blood. This chain's CDR3 is CSASYGRGLGEQFF. DNA of the CDR3: TGCAGTGCTAGTTATGGCAGGGGGCTGGGTGAGCAGTTCTTC.